The sequence of this T cell receptor (beta chain) was determined in a study of blood T cell repertoires in COVID-19. About the research overall: There were acute and convalescent COVID-19 samples, and they came from the United States, Italy and Spain. PBMCs, B-cell-depleted T cells, or T cells provided the cDNA or gDNA that made up the material.

The CDR3 is 12 residues long. The V and J ends lost 2 bases and 7 bases respectively, with 6 bases between them. Germline V gene lookup returns CDR1 GTSNPN and CDR2 SVGIG (reference sequence). As originally analysed: Quantification of nucleated cells was approximated via reference gene primer amplification. Sequencing used immunoSEQ multiplex PCR; TCRdb keeps in-frame clones, though not all of them. D and trimming come from the DNA, and the V and J calls and clone size come from that table. In the table there are about 150,000 clones, more than 75% of which are singletons. The sequenced material came from peripheral blood. This sequence was found in a human donor with acute or convalescent COVID-19. The donor label of this sample is uncertain. This rearrangement joins TRBV30 to TRBJ1-6, with D possibly being TRBD1 (5 bases). The CDR3: CAWSKGNSPLHF. The CDR3 DNA reads TGTGCCTGGAGTAAGGGGAATTCACCCCTCCACTTT.